This T cell receptor beta chain was documented in a study of T cell repertoires in cytomegalovirus infection. Study results and caveats: HLA-C-restricted CMV-specific TCR beta clonotypes prevailed in the ex vivo response.

V lost 1 base, J lost 3 bases, and 10 bases lay in between. Looked up from germline, CDR1 is LGHNA and CDR2 is YSLEER. This CDR3 has 14 residues. TCRdb ran MiXCR on the reads and lists one entry per CDR3 protein. Of about 70,000 distinct CDR3 sequences listed, approximately 22% were seen once; the top ten hold roughly 62%. This clonotype has a handful of counts. Antigen unknown. The chain joins TRBV4-3 to TRBJ2-7; a possible D gene is TRBD2 (6 bases). This TCR came from a human donor in good health (CMV status not recorded). Some clones in this sample may be carry-over from other donors' samples. This material consisted of CD8+ T cells from cultured PBMCs, taken from culture after CMV antigen stimulation. CDR3 region: CASSQALGGYEQYF. The CDR3 region has the DNA TGCGCCAGCAGCCAAGCACTGGGGGGCTACGAGCAGTACTTC.